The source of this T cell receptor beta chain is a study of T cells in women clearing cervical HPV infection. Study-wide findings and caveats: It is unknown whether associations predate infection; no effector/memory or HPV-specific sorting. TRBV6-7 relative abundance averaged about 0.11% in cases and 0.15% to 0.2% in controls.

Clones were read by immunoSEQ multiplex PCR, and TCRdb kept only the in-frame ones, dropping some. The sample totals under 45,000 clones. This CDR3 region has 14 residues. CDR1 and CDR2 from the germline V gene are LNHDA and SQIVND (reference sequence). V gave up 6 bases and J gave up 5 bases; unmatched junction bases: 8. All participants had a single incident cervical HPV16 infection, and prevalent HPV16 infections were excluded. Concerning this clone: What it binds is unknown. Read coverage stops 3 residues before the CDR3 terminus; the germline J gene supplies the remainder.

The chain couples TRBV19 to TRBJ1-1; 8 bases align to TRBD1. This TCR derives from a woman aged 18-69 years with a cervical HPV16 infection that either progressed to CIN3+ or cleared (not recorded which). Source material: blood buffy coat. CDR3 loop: CASSIGQGWTEAFF. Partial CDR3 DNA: TGTGCCAGTAGCATCGGACAGGGTTGGACTGAA.